The clone carrying this T cell receptor (beta chain) was detected a few times. The data originate from a study of T-cell memory formation after mild COVID-19. This CDR3 is built from 12 residues. Trimming stripped 5 bases from V and 6 bases from J, with 8 bases between. Germline V gene data show CDR1 as MNHNY and CDR2 as SVGAGI (reference sequence). TCRdb independently ran MiXCR on the 5' RACE reads; one entry per CDR3 protein. The sample holds 40,000 to 55,000 distinct CDR3 sequences, approximately 6.8% seen once. The rearrangement uses TRBV6-6 and TRBJ1-3; D gene unclear. Sequencing input: PBMCs or a T cell subset sorted from them (not recorded which). This TCR was recovered from a man between 18 and 35 years old who had mild COVID-19 (a few samples of this study predate the infection). Cell type and time point are not known. This CDR3 reads CASSQESNTIYF. The CDR3 nucleotides read TGTGCCAGCAGTCAAGAATCAAACACCATATATTTT.